Below are 11 T cell receptor beta chains sequenced from a single sample in a study of T-cell memory formation after mild COVID-19. TCRdb analysed the 5' RACE reads with MiXCR anew, one entry per CDR3 protein. This table has some 600,000 distinct CDR3 sequences, roughly 17% appearing once. The material sequenced was PBMCs or a T cell subset sorted from them (not recorded which). The receptors stem from an adult woman who had mild COVID-19 (a few samples of this study predate the infection). Cell type and time point are not known.

This clonotype was counted a few times. The rearrangement uses TRBV5-4 and TRBJ2-3, with D maybe TRBD1 (6 bases). The CDR3 has 16 amino acids. Trimming left V 0 bases short and J 0 bases short, with 11 bases between. From germline, CDR1 is SGHNT and CDR2 YYREEE (reference sequence). CDR3 residues: CASSLGAGESTDTQYF. The DNA for the CDR3 is TGTGCCAGCAGCTTGGGGGCAGGGGAGAGCACAGATACGCAGTATTTT.

This clonotype was observed a handful of times. J is TRBJ2-3 and V is TRBV12-3 or TRBV12-4, with D unclear. The CDR3 is made up of 11 amino acids. Deletions cut 6 bases from V and 7 bases from J, with 8 bases between. CDR3 bases: TGTGCCAGCAGCCAATCTTATACGCAGTATTTT. As protein: CASSQSYTQYF.

The rearrangement joins TRBV10-3 to TRBJ1-1; unclear D gene. Germline-derived CDR1 and CDR2 are ENHRY and SYGVKD. Trimming removed 3 bases at V and 0 bases at J, with 11 bases between. The CDR3 extends over 15 amino acids. The CDR3 sequence is CAISDSKAMNTEAFF. As DNA, the CDR3 is TGTGCCATCAGTGATTCAAAGGCAATGAACACTGAAGCTTTCTTT.

This clonotype was counted between two and nine times. The chain couples TRBV29-1 to TRBJ2-7; the D gene is possibly TRBD2 (6 bases). Trimming shortened V by 4 bases and J by 8 bases, and 24 bases separated the two germline ends. The length of the CDR3 is 15 residues. Looked up from germline, CDR1 is SQVTM and CDR2 is ANQGSEA. Here the CDR3 DNA reads TGCAGCGTTGTAGAGGGCCGTCGGGGAGGTTACCAGCAGTACTTC. It yields the protein CSVVEGRRGGYQQYF.

This chain uses TRBV4-2 with TRBJ1-5; possible D gene TRBD1, 5 bases. This CDR3 contains 15 residues. Germline V CDR1 and CDR2: LGHNA, YNFKEQ. V lost 0 bases to trimming and J lost 4 bases, with 10 bases between them. The CDR3 DNA is TGTGCCAGCAGCCAAGATTCAGGGCAGAATCAGCCCCAGCATTTT. This sequence encodes CASSQDSGQNQPQHF.

In its sample, this clonotype was seen once. This chain links TRBV4-2 with TRBJ2-3; 14 bases align to TRBD2. The CDR3 is 16 residues long. Germline V gene data show CDR1 as LGHNA and CDR2 as YNFKEQ. V was pared by 0 bases and J by 5 bases, with 1 base of the junction left unmatched. The CDR3 sequence is CASSQDGTSGGDTQYF. CDR3 nucleotides: TGTGCCAGCAGCCAAGACGGGACTAGCGGGGGAGATACGCAGTATTTT.

This clonotype was detected ten times or more. The chain combines TRBV28 with TRBJ2-5; D perhaps matches TRBD1 (5 bases). V dropped 3 bases and J dropped 0 bases, with 8 bases sitting between them. Germline CDR1 MDHEN, CDR2 SYDVKM. The CDR3 extends over 14 amino acids. The DNA for the CDR3 is TGTGCCAGCAGTTTGGGGCAGTACCAAGAGACCCAGTACTTC. Its protein is CASSLGQYQETQYF.

This chain links TRBV6-5 with TRBJ1-3; D gene uncertain. Trimming removed 6 bases from V and 0 bases from J, with 6 bases in between. Germline V CDR1 and CDR2: MNHEY, SVGAGI. This CDR3 is 13 amino acids long. The CDR3 here is CASSPSSGNTIYF. For the CDR3, the DNA is TGTGCCAGCAGCCCGAGCTCTGGAAACACCATATATTTT.

This clonotype has at least ten counts. The chain recombines TRBV10-3 with TRBJ2-7; 9 bases map to TRBD2. Germline CDR1 reads ENHRY; CDR2 reads SYGVKD. V was clipped by 4 bases and J by 3 bases; unmatched bases: 10. CDR3 size: 16 residues. The DNA of the CDR3 is TGTGCCATCAGTGCATTACGAGCGGGAGGCGGCTACGAGCAGTACTTC. This translates into CAISALRAGGGYEQYF.

The chain couples TRBV24-1 to TRBJ2-1; D is unresolved. Germline CDR1 is KGHDR and CDR2 is SFDVKD. Trimming left V 2 bases short and J 12 bases short, with 13 bases between. The CDR3 is 13 residues long. Here the CDR3 DNA reads TGTGCCACCAGTGATTCAACAACAATGAGGCAGTTCTTC. It codes for CATSDSTTMRQFF.

This clonotype turned up a few times. For the CDR3, the DNA is TGTGCCAGCAGTTACTCGGGGACGGATTATAATGAGCAGTTCTTC. It yields the protein CASSYSGTDYNEQFF. The chain is built from TRBV6-5 and TRBJ2-1, with D possibly being TRBD1 or TRBD2 (5 bases each). Germline V lookup: CDR1 MNHEY, CDR2 SVGAGI. The ends were cut back, 0 bases at V and 7 bases at J, with 13 bases in the middle. The CDR3 length is 15 residues.